These 10 T cell receptor beta chains originate from one sample sequenced in a study of control samples from healthy donors and cancer patients. Data came from immunoSEQ multiplex PCR; TCRdb stores just in-frame clones and leaves some out. The table records about 180,000 clones, around 90% of them present only once. The sequenced sample was blood. The receptors were sampled from a man in his thirties or forties in good health.

This chain connects TRBV6-5 to TRBJ2-7; D possibly corresponds to TRBD1 (5 bases). This CDR3 has 12 residues. In germline, CDR1 is MNHEY, CDR2 SVGAGI. The ends were cut back, 2 bases at V and 3 bases at J, with 5 bases in the middle. CDR3 amino acids: CASSYTGYEQYF. The DNA of the CDR3 is TGTGCCAGCAGTTACACAGGCTACGAGCAGTACTTC.

This chain uses TRBV18 with TRBJ2-7, with D maybe TRBD1 (6 bases). The germline gives CDR1 KGHSH, CDR2 LQKENI. This CDR3 is 14 amino acids long. V was pared by 4 bases and J by 3 bases, with 13 bases between. The CDR3 reads CASSQGRGHYEQYF. CDR3 sequence (DNA): TGTGCCAGCTCACAGGGTCGGGGACACTACGAGCAGTACTTC.

CDR3 coding DNA: TGTGCCAGCAGACCCACACAACCCAATCAGCCCCAGCATTTT. This encodes CASRPTQPNQPQHF. This rearrangement joins TRBV27 to TRBJ1-5, with no clear D. Germline lookup yields CDR1 MNHEY and CDR2 SMNVEV (reference sequence). Trimming removed 6 bases from V and 3 bases from J, with 12 bases in between. CDR3 length: 14 residues.

J is TRBJ2-3 and V is TRBV7-2, with D possibly being TRBD1 (6 bases). This CDR3 is built from 16 residues. The V gene's germline CDR1 is SGHTA and CDR2 FQGNSA. V was shortened by 1 base and J by 1 base, with 12 bases between the two germline ends. CDR3 amino acids: CASSLVGSGGTDTQYF. DNA for the CDR3: TGTGCCAGCAGCTTAGTTGGCTCAGGGGGCACAGATACGCAGTATTTT.

The rearrangement joins TRBV29-1 to TRBJ1-2, with D unclear. The length of the CDR3 is 14 residues. V lost 3 bases and J 0 bases, leaving 11 bases between the germline ends. The germline gives CDR1 SQVTM, CDR2 ANQGSEA. The chain's CDR3 is CSVDGVLSNYGYTF. For the CDR3, the DNA is TGCAGCGTTGATGGTGTCCTCTCTAACTATGGCTACACCTTC.

Only a few counts were recorded for this clone. Distinct nucleotide sequences in the sample also encode this CDR3. The chain has TRBV11-2 and TRBJ2-7; D is unresolved. Trimming took off 5 bases at V and 0 bases at J, with 2 bases between the two ends. Looked up from germline, CDR1 is SGHAT and CDR2 is FQNNGV. The CDR3 length is 11 residues. The CDR3 DNA is TGTGCCAGCAGCATCTCCTACGAGCAGTACTTC. It codes for CASSISYEQYF.

The chain recombines TRBV7-2 with TRBJ2-1, with TRBD2 matching 7 bases. Germline CDR1 SGHTA, CDR2 FQGNSA. V dropped 4 bases and J dropped 2; count of bases not matched to a gene: 14. The CDR3 spans 18 residues. The CDR3 spells CASSSRDGELATYNEQFF. The CDR3 DNA is TGTGCCAGCAGCTCGCGAGATGGGGAACTAGCGACCTACAATGAGCAGTTCTTC.

The chain links TRBV9 to TRBJ1-1, with D uncertain. CDR3 length: 14 amino acids. The V end lost 3 bases, the J end lost 1 base, and 10 bases lay between the germline ends. Germline CDR1 and CDR2: SGDLS and YYNGEE. CDR3 protein: CASSATPGNTEAFF. DNA for the CDR3: TGTGCCAGCAGCGCCACCCCTGGGAACACTGAAGCTTTCTTT.

The gene calls are TRBV3-1 (or the pseudogene TRBV3-2) and TRBJ2-7, with 8 bases lining up with TRBD1. Germline assignment: CDR1 LGHDT and CDR2 YNNKEL (reference sequence). The CDR3 has 16 residues. Trimming removed 4 bases from V and 2 bases from J; junction bases left unmatched: 10. This CDR3 reads CASSRSPRGPTYEQYF. DNA of the CDR3: TGTGCCAGCAGCCGAAGCCCCAGGGGGCCTACCTACGAGCAGTACTTC.

The rearrangement links TRBV10-3 to TRBJ1-4, with a tentative D call TRBD1 (6 bases). Trimming cost V 10 bases and J 0 bases, with 24 bases left between them. The CDR3 is 18 amino acids. From germline, CDR1 is ENHRY and CDR2 SYGVKD. CDR3 nucleotide sequence: TGTGCCACATCCTTGAGGAACCAGGGGAATCCAACTAATGAAAAACTGTTTTTT. Translating it yields CATSLRNQGNPTNEKLFF.